This TCR beta chain came from a study of T cell repertoires in cytomegalovirus infection. At the level of the study: Recently described HLA-C-restricted plus well-studied HLA-B-restricted CMV epitopes were used. Matching HLA type, along with CMV infection, was indicated by public TCR beta signatures.

Study observations and caveats: There were carriers of CMV plus the relevant HLA, and cumulative public TCR beta family frequency identified them. What dominated the ex vivo response were HLA-C-restricted CMV-specific TCR beta clonotypes.

From germline, CDR1 is SGHDN and CDR2 FVKESK. This CDR3 has 16 residues. V lost 3 bases and J lost 4; bases outside the gene matches: 7. Remarks on this clonotype: Antigen: not known.

TCRdb itself ran the reads through MiXCR, one entry per CDR3 protein. The repertoire holds hundreds of thousands of distinct CDR3 sequences, with approximately 33% as singletons. The sample consisted of cultured PBMCs, taken from culture after CMV antigen stimulation. This chain uses TRBV14 with TRBJ2-1; 9 nucleotides agree with TRBD2. This clonotype was sampled from a human donor in good health (CMV status not recorded). Some clones in this sample may be carry-over from other donors' samples. CDR3 residues: CASSHWRLADYNEQFF. CDR3 DNA sequence: TGTGCCAGCAGCCATTGGAGACTAGCGGATTACAATGAGCAGTTCTTC.